A single sample is the source of the 26 T cell receptor beta chains below, sequenced in a study of radiotherapy plus CTLA-4 blockade in lung cancer. Produced via immunoSEQ multiplex PCR; TCRdb's table is partial and in-frame only. Of around 49,000 clones listed, roughly 81% are singletons. The material was peripheral blood, obtained from a patient treated with radiotherapy plus ipilimumab. All receptors derive from a human donor with non-small cell lung cancer whose response to radiotherapy plus ipilimumab could not be evaluated.

This rearrangement joins TRBV15 to TRBJ1-4; 9 bases align to TRBD1. The CDR3 runs 16 residues. Germline assignment: CDR1 LNHNV and CDR2 YYDKDF (reference sequence). The V and J ends lost 1 base and 5 bases, in that order; junction bases with no gene match: 5. The CDR3 reads CATSRVRDRANEKLFF. The CDR3 DNA reads as TGTGCCACCAGCAGAGTCCGGGACAGGGCGAATGAAAAACTGTTTTTT.

As regards this clone: The sample contains more than one DNA sequence encoding this CDR3. The genes are TRBV30 and TRBJ1-1, with D maybe TRBD1 (5 bases). The V end was cut by 3 bases, the J end by 5 bases, with 10 bases between. In germline, CDR1 is GTSNPN, CDR2 SVGIG (reference sequence). The CDR3 is 12 residues long. The CDR3 DNA sequence: TGTGCCTGGAGCGCCCGACAGACTGAAGCTTTCTTT. Translating it yields CAWSARQTEAFF.

The chain recombines TRBV28 with TRBJ1-3; D remains unclear. Trimming removed 4 bases from V and 0 bases from J, with 10 bases in between. This CDR3 comprises 15 residues. Germline V CDR1 and CDR2: MDHEN, SYDVKM. CDR3 residues: CASSSRRDSGNTIYF. The CDR3 coding sequence is TGTGCCAGCAGTTCCCGACGGGACTCTGGAAACACCATATATTTT.

The chain joins TRBV5-6 to TRBJ2-7; unclear D gene. Germline V gene data show CDR1 as SGHDT and CDR2 as YYEEEE. The V end was cut by 4 bases, the J end by 1 base, with 18 bases between. The CDR3 runs 16 residues. The CDR3 coding sequence is TGTGCCAGCAGCAGAGGATCGGCCCTTGATTCCTACGAGCAGTACTTC. Translating it yields CASSRGSALDSYEQYF.

The CDR3 DNA is TGTGCCAGCAGTTACGACAGCTATGAAAAACTGTTTTTT. It specifies CASSYDSYEKLFF. The chain employs TRBV6-6 and TRBJ1-4; D perhaps matches TRBD1 (5 bases). The CDR3 has 13 amino acids. Trimming left V 2 bases short and J 6 bases short, with 7 bases between. Per the germline V gene, CDR1 is MNHNY and CDR2 is SVGAGI (reference sequence).

The chain links TRBV6-1 to TRBJ1-4, with D unclear. CDR1 and CDR2 (germline): MNHNS, SASEGT. This CDR3 has 14 residues. With 3 bases removed from V and 5 bases from J, the gap between germline ends came to 10 bases. The CDR3 sequence is CASSDGGLNEKLFF. The CDR3 DNA is TGTGCCAGCAGTGACGGCGGACTAAATGAAAAACTGTTTTTT.

This clone was recorded once. This chain joins TRBV6-6 and TRBJ2-7; D is unclear. Trimming pared 2 bases from V and 0 bases from J, leaving 5 bases between. The CDR3 length is 13 residues. CDR1 is MNHNY, CDR2 SVGAGI, per germline (reference sequence). Written as DNA, the CDR3 is TGTGCCAGCAGTTACAGAGACTCCTACGAGCAGTACTTC. Its protein product is CASSYRDSYEQYF.

The chain employs TRBV19 and TRBJ2-2, with 9 bases identical to TRBD1. CDR1 LNHDA and CDR2 SQIVND come from the germline V gene (reference sequence). Trimming cost V 6 bases and J 3 bases; bases outside gene matches: 2. The CDR3 spans 14 residues. The CDR3 DNA follows: TGTGCCAGTAGACAGGGGGCAGACACCGGGGAGCTGTTTTTT. It translates to CASRQGADTGELFF.

The chain is built from TRBV28 and TRBJ1-2; TRBD1 aligns across 9 bases. This CDR3 contains 15 residues. The germline V gene encodes CDR1 MDHEN and CDR2 SYDVKM. After removal of 5 bases from V and 4 bases from J, the junction contained 8 bases not matched to a gene. CDR3 residues: CASSPGTGFSYGYTF. In DNA, the CDR3 is TGTGCCAGCAGTCCCGGGACAGGGTTTAGCTATGGCTACACCTTC.

V gene TRBV28 combines with J gene TRBJ2-3; 8 bases fit TRBD1. V lost 4 bases and J lost 4; bases outside the gene matches: 7. Germline loops: CDR1 MDHEN, CDR2 SYDVKM. This CDR3 comprises 15 residues. The CDR3 spells CASSSRRQGSDTQYF. CDR3 sequence (DNA): TGTGCCAGCAGTTCGAGGAGACAGGGGTCAGATACGCAGTATTTT.

The chain joins TRBV27 to TRBJ1-2, with a tentative D call TRBD1 (6 bases). With 3 bases removed from V and 2 bases from J, the gap between germline ends came to 10 bases. Germline assignment: CDR1 MNHEY and CDR2 SMNVEV (reference sequence). This CDR3 has 14 amino acids. CDR3 region: CASSFGGRNYGYTF. The CDR3 DNA reads TGTGCCAGCAGTTTCGGGGGGCGGAACTATGGCTACACCTTC.

The chain employs TRBV4-3 and TRBJ2-7; 8 positions match TRBD2. V trimming: 3 bases; J trimming: 4 bases; junction bases outside the gene matches: 2. The CDR3 is 13 residues long. Germline CDR1 is LGHNA and CDR2 is YSLEER. CDR3 sequence reads: CASSQGLGYEQYF. CDR3 DNA sequence: TGCGCCAGCAGCCAGGGACTAGGTTACGAGCAGTACTTC.

Only one count was recorded for this clone. J is TRBJ2-5 and V is TRBV2; no clear D. Per germline, CDR1 SNHLY and CDR2 FYNNEI. Deletions cut 8 bases from V and 5 bases from J, with 12 bases between. The CDR3 length is 12 residues. The CDR3 DNA sequence: TGTGCCAGCCAGTACGTATCTGAGACCCAGTACTTC. Encoded protein: CASQYVSETQYF.

This clone has only a few counts. The chain has TRBV7-9 and TRBJ1-2, with D tentatively TRBD1 (6 bases). This CDR3 contains 14 residues. The V end was cut by 1 base, the J end by 4 bases, with 10 bases between. Per germline, CDR1 SEHNR and CDR2 FQNEAQ (reference sequence). CDR3 DNA sequence: TGTGCCAGCAGCTTAGACACAGGGCCCTATGGCTACACCTTC. This sequence encodes CASSLDTGPYGYTF.

This clone was observed a handful of times. This chain connects TRBV19 to TRBJ2-4; D remains ambiguous. The CDR3 loop spans 14 amino acids. Trimming took 3 bases from V and 6 from J, leaving 12 bases between them. CDR1 LNHDA and CDR2 SQIVND come from the germline V gene (reference sequence). Written as DNA, the CDR3 is TGTGCCAGTAGTATGGGCCACACGGCAAACATTCAGTACTTC. Translating it yields CASSMGHTANIQYF.

This chain connects TRBV15 to TRBJ2-2, with D possibly matching TRBD1 (6 bases). The CDR3 extends over 15 amino acids. The germline V gene has CDR1 LNHNV and CDR2 YYDKDF (reference sequence). The V end lost 0 bases, the J end lost 4 bases, and 9 bases lay between the germline ends. The CDR3 region is CATSREGAFTGELFF. CDR3 nucleotide sequence: TGTGCCACCAGCAGAGAGGGGGCCTTCACCGGGGAGCTGTTTTTT. Using reference TRBV15 and TRBJ2-2 for the parts outside the CDR3, the full variable domain is DAMVIQNPRYQVTQFGKPVTLSCSQTLNHNVMYWYQQKSSQAPKLLFHYYDKDFNNEADTPDNFQSRRPNTSFCFLDIRSPGLGDTAMYLCATSREGAFTGELFFGEGSRLTVL.

This chain links TRBV1 with TRBJ2-7; the DNA was not compared with TRBD1, the D call given in the table. TRBV1 is a known pseudogene. CDR3 length: 13 amino acids. The CDR3 DNA is TGCACCAGCATCTTTGGCAGCTCCTACGAGCAGTACTTC. This codes for CTSIFGSSYEQYF.

The chain uses TRBV9 and TRBJ2-3; TRBD2 matches 7 bases. The junction had 0 bases not matched to a gene; V was cut back by 3 bases and J by 5 bases. Germline CDR1 and CDR2: SGDLS and YYNGEE. This CDR3 has 12 residues. In DNA, the CDR3 is TGTGCCAGCAGCGCGGGGGGAGATACGCAGTATTTT. This codes for CASSAGGDTQYF.

The V and J genes are TRBV6-4 and TRBJ2-1, with 8 bases fitting TRBD2. This CDR3 spans 15 amino acids. Losses at the gene ends were 0 bases for V and 2 bases for J; bases not matched to a gene: 0. From germline, CDR1 is MRHNA and CDR2 SNTAGT. Written as DNA, the CDR3 is TGTGCCAGCAGTGACTCTAGCGGGACCTACAATGAGCAGTTCTTC. Translating gives CASSDSSGTYNEQFF.

The gene calls are TRBV11-2 and TRBJ1-3; 7 bases are a match to TRBD1. CDR1 is SGHAT, CDR2 FQNNGV, per germline. This CDR3 region has 14 residues. V was pared by 2 bases and J by 4 bases, with 2 bases of the junction left unmatched. The CDR3: CASSLQGGGNTIYF. As DNA, the CDR3 is TGTGCCAGCAGCTTACAAGGGGGCGGAAACACCATATATTTT.

The chain carries TRBV4-3 and TRBJ2-1, with unresolved D. Trimming removed 0 bases at V and 0 bases at J, with 12 bases between. The CDR3 totals 17 residues. Germline V gene sequence: CDR1 LGHNA, CDR2 YSLEER. In DNA, the CDR3 is TGCGCCAGCAGCCAAGATCTAGATTGGAGCTCCTACAATGAGCAGTTCTTC. Protein product: CASSQDLDWSSYNEQFF.

This clone showed up just once. The V call is TRBV21-1, the J call TRBJ2-7; the table calls TRBD1, which could not be checked here. TRBV21-1 is a listed pseudogene. The CDR3 runs 21 residues. For the CDR3, the DNA is TGTGCCAGCACTACCCCGGTTAGGGTGGACAGGGCCCTCCCTCCCATCTACGAGCAGTACTTC. Translated, it gives CASTTPVRVDRALPPIYEQYF.

This chain links TRBV27 with TRBJ1-2, with TRBD1 as a possible D gene (5 bases). The V gene lost 3 bases and the J gene lost 4 bases, with 21 bases spanning the gap. CDR3 size: 17 residues. CDR1 is MNHEY and CDR2 is SMNVEV in the germline V gene (reference sequence). The CDR3 loop is CASSFWGRDSAGYGYTF. CDR3 sequence (DNA): TGTGCCAGCAGTTTTTGGGGCAGGGATTCCGCTGGCTATGGCTACACCTTC.

The chain employs TRBV4-2 and TRBJ2-4, with 12 bases aligning to TRBD1. This CDR3 region has 16 residues. Germline assignment: CDR1 LGHNA and CDR2 YNFKEQ. Losses at the gene ends were 0 bases for V and 8 bases for J; bases not matched to a gene: 5. The CDR3 DNA reads as TGTGCCAGCAGCCAAGAACAGGGACAGGGGGCTGACATTCAGTACTTC. As protein: CASSQEQGQGADIQYF.

The chain uses TRBV5-1 and TRBJ2-3, with TRBD2 matching over 10 bases. Germline V gene data show CDR1 as SGHRS and CDR2 as YFSETQ. The CDR3 totals 16 residues. With 2 bases clipped from V and 1 base from J, the junction kept 4 bases outside the gene matches. The CDR3 sequence is CASSFGAGGGTDTQYF. CDR3 sequence (DNA): TGCGCCAGCAGCTTCGGAGCGGGAGGGGGCACAGATACGCAGTATTTT.

The CDR3 sequence is CASSLLSTGNQPQHF. The CDR3 bases are TGTGCCAGCAGTTTGCTGTCCACGGGGAATCAGCCCCAGCATTTT. The rearrangement links TRBV28 to TRBJ1-5; D unresolved. In germline, CDR1 is MDHEN, CDR2 SYDVKM. V lost 3 bases, J lost 4 bases, and 13 bases lay in between. The CDR3 covers 15 residues.